This T cell receptor (beta chain) was sequenced in a study of T-cell reconstitution after alpha-beta-depleted transplantation in children. Findings of the study overall: Once a year had passed after transplant, T-cell counts and diversity came mostly from newly produced T cells.

Unique molecular identifiers were incorporated when the TCRbeta library was constructed. In TCRdb, the PCR reads were re-called with MiXCR into one record per CDR3 protein. The sample contains around 140,000 distinct CDR3 sequences, around 10% of which appear only once. Trimming stripped 5 bases from V and 8 bases from J, with 10 bases between. Germline-derived CDR1 and CDR2 are LNHDA and SQIVND (reference sequence). The CDR3 contains 12 residues. Comments on this clonotype: Its antigen is unknown.

This receptor was taken from a female patient aged 2-9 years who had a stem cell transplant for congenital amegakaryocytic thrombocytopenia, so the T cells may come from the graft donor. This chain links TRBV19 with TRBJ1-5; D is possibly TRBD1 (5 bases). The material sequenced was PBMCs, mostly from graft donor cells, taken 180 days after TCRalphabeta/CD19-depleted stem cell transplant. DNA of the CDR3: TGTGCCAGTAGTGCGGGGGTAAAGCCCCAGCATTTT. Translating it yields CASSAGVKPQHF.